This T cell receptor beta chain appears in the sequencing data of a study of T cells in localized non-small cell lung cancer. Concerning this clone: Antigen: not known.

The germline V and J ends were trimmed by 3 bases and 4 bases, with 17 bases remaining between them. Germline V gene sequence: CDR1 SGHDT, CDR2 YYEEEE. This CDR3 comprises 15 residues. Findings and limits, study-wide: The greatest T cell clonality was found in uninvolved adjacent lung (higher than in tumor). A median of 57 of the top 100 tumor clones appeared in adjacent lung, which was paired and uninvolved.

Produced via immunoSEQ multiplex PCR; TCRdb's table is partial and in-frame only. The sample consists of approximately 89,000 clones, around 80% of them appearing once. The sequence was collected from a man between 40 and 69 years old with stage II squamous cell lung carcinoma. This specimen was PBMCs, taken before any cancer treatment. V gene TRBV5-6 combines with J gene TRBJ2-7; a weak D match, TRBD2 (6 bases). The chain's CDR3 is CASSWRIAAPYEQYF. In nucleotides, the CDR3 is TGTGCCAGCAGCTGGCGAATAGCGGCACCATACGAGCAGTACTTC.